This TCR beta chain was recorded in a study of blood T cell repertoires in COVID-19. Assay: immunoSEQ multiplex PCR; the TCRdb copy retains only in-frame clones and omits some. The table records a few hundred thousand clones, 70% to 90% of them present only once. The material sequenced was PBMCs or T cells enriched from blood (not recorded which). The origin of this receptor is a woman aged 30 to 39 who had recovered from COVID-19.

The CDR3 region has the DNA TGTGCCAGCAGTACCCCCACGGGAGACGAGCAGTACTTC. Its protein product is CASSTPTGDEQYF. The rearrangement joins TRBV6-5 to TRBJ2-7, with a weak D call TRBD2 (6 bases). Germline-derived CDR1 and CDR2 are MNHEY and SVGAGI. The CDR3 is 13 amino acids. V was clipped by 5 bases and J by 5 bases, with 13 bases between them.